A selection of T cell receptor beta chains follows, all from one sample in a study of blood T cell repertoires in COVID-19. Measured with immunoSEQ multiplex PCR; TCRdb has only the in-frame clones, and not every one. In the table there are some 100,000 clones, roughly 85% of which are singletons. The specimen sequenced was peripheral blood. The source is a woman aged 55-69 years with acute or convalescent COVID-19. The CDR3 runs from the conserved cysteine through the conserved F or W. Each record gives: J gene, V gene, CDR3 protein.

J gene: TRBJ2-3; V gene: TRBV2; CDR3 protein: CAAGLGGTDTQYF
J gene: TRBJ1-5; V gene: TRBV3-1/TRBV3-2; CDR3 protein: CASSQGGSNQPQHF
J gene: TRBJ1-5; V gene: TRBV5-1; CDR3 protein: CASSLGELNSNQPQHF
J gene: TRBJ1-1; V gene: TRBV6-5; CDR3 protein: CASSDRQNTEAFF
J gene: TRBJ2-5; V gene: TRBV7-9; CDR3 protein: CASSLGLGGLAKETQYF
J gene: TRBJ2-5; V gene: TRBV7-9; CDR3 protein: CASSLETSSETQYF
J gene: TRBJ1-5; V gene: TRBV2; CDR3 protein: CASSEAAQPQHF
J gene: TRBJ2-7; V gene: TRBV19; CDR3 protein: CASSTGQPYEQYF
J gene: TRBJ2-1; V gene: TRBV4-1; CDR3 protein: CASSQSAGLYKSSYNEQFF
J gene: TRBJ1-2; V gene: TRBV14; CDR3 protein: CASSQERGGGYTF
J gene: TRBJ1-2; V gene: TRBV18; CDR3 protein: CASSPTSNPGSDGYTF
J gene: TRBJ2-2; V gene: TRBV9; CDR3 protein: CASSVREVGTGELFF
J gene: TRBJ1-5; V gene: TRBV7-2; CDR3 protein: CASSLEGQWNQPQHF
J gene: TRBJ1-4; V gene: TRBV12-3/TRBV12-4; CDR3 protein: CASSFGEEKLFF
J gene: TRBJ2-5; V gene: TRBV7-8; CDR3 protein: CASSKGLKETQYF
J gene: TRBJ2-2; V gene: TRBV5-1; CDR3 protein: CASSFYGGTGELFF
J gene: TRBJ2-7; V gene: TRBV7-9; CDR3 protein: CASSHRLAALEQYF
J gene: TRBJ2-1; V gene: TRBV2; CDR3 protein: CAGRDSHNEQFF
J gene: TRBJ1-2; V gene: TRBV30; CDR3 protein: CAWRLGRGYTF
J gene: TRBJ2-7; V gene: TRBV6-2/TRBV6-3; CDR3 protein: CASSYPQRLAGDLYEQYF
J gene: TRBJ2-2; V gene: TRBV6-5; CDR3 protein: CASSHPRQNTGELFF
J gene: TRBJ1-2; V gene: TRBV28; CDR3 protein: CATRRRAVYIRGGGYTF
J gene: TRBJ2-5; V gene: TRBV7-2; CDR3 protein: CASQTSGSQETQYF
J gene: TRBJ2-5; V gene: TRBV6-5; CDR3 protein: CASSSPDRNQETQYF
J gene: TRBJ2-7; V gene: TRBV6-4; CDR3 protein: CASNSVSSYEQYF
J gene: TRBJ1-1; V gene: TRBV19; CDR3 protein: CASILPGARTEAFF
J gene: TRBJ2-7; V gene: TRBV9; CDR3 protein: CASSAGTAYEQYF
J gene: TRBJ1-3; V gene: TRBV15; CDR3 protein: CATSRDEETLSSGNTIYF
J gene: TRBJ1-5; V gene: TRBV7-8; CDR3 protein: CASSVDRDQPQHF
J gene: TRBJ1-1; V gene: TRBV7-9; CDR3 protein: CASSLSPTERSKEAFF
J gene: TRBJ2-3; V gene: TRBV5-1; CDR3 protein: CASSWTSGGTDTQYF
J gene: TRBJ1-2; V gene: TRBV7-8; CDR3 protein: CASSLGTGGFYGYTF
J gene: TRBJ2-1; V gene: TRBV5-1; CDR3 protein: CASYREGNEQFF
J gene: TRBJ1-6; V gene: TRBV7-8; CDR3 protein: CASSLQGVTRNSPLHF
J gene: TRBJ1-3; V gene: TRBV2; CDR3 protein: CASSDRGWGSGNTIYF
J gene: TRBJ1-1; V gene: TRBV6-5; CDR3 protein: CASILGQQGLRAFF
J gene: TRBJ1-1; V gene: TRBV29-1; CDR3 protein: CSVQGATMVAEAFF
J gene: TRBJ1-2; V gene: TRBV24-1; CDR3 protein: CATSDFSRAHGYTF
J gene: TRBJ2-1; V gene: TRBV28; CDR3 protein: CASSLFLQYNEQFF
J gene: TRBJ2-5; V gene: TRBV6-5; CDR3 protein: CASSTAHSEETQYF
J gene: TRBJ1-4; V gene: TRBV4-1; CDR3 protein: CASSRDRVGQEKLFF
J gene: TRBJ1-6; V gene: TRBV15; CDR3 protein: CATSRGQNNSPLHF
J gene: TRBJ2-3; V gene: TRBV2; CDR3 protein: CASSASGGADTQYF
J gene: TRBJ1-1; V gene: TRBV2; CDR3 protein: CASRRQGTEAFF
J gene: TRBJ2-1; V gene: TRBV7-3; CDR3 protein: CASSPGGGSVEQFF
J gene: TRBJ2-7; V gene: TRBV25-1; CDR3 protein: CASRAGDREQYF
J gene: TRBJ2-7; V gene: TRBV24-1; CDR3 protein: CATSEGGRGGEQYF
J gene: TRBJ2-1; V gene: TRBV10-3; CDR3 protein: CAHGLAGANEQFF
J gene: TRBJ1-3; V gene: TRBV2; CDR3 protein: CASSDDRNLNTIYF
J gene: TRBJ2-7; V gene: TRBV6-5; CDR3 protein: CASSRGFPYEQYF
J gene: TRBJ2-1; V gene: TRBV7-2; CDR3 protein: CASSSAGREQFF
J gene: TRBJ2-2; V gene: TRBV7-2; CDR3 protein: CASRITGTSAGELFF
J gene: TRBJ2-7; V gene: TRBV14; CDR3 protein: CASSPGLTYEQYF
J gene: TRBJ1-5; V gene: TRBV9; CDR3 protein: CASSQGLSQPQHF